This TCR beta chain came from a study of blood T cells in healthy people across ages. PCR was performed a second time for roughly 7 to 11 cycles using a sample-barcoded 5' primer and a J-beta primer mix. TCRdb ran MiXCR on the 5' RACE reads and lists one entry per CDR3 protein. Among about 970,000 distinct CDR3 sequences listed, roughly 50% were seen once. This CDR3 comprises 19 residues. Germline CDR1 LGHDT, CDR2 YNNKEL (reference sequence). V shed 2 bases and J shed 0 bases, with 17 bases lying between them. The clonotype originates from a woman in her fifties or sixties in good health. The sequencing input was blood. This chain connects TRBV3-1 to TRBJ1-6; D unresolved. This chain's CDR3 is CASSQLYGRASSYNSPLHF. CDR3 sequence (DNA): TGTGCCAGCAGCCAACTCTATGGACGAGCGAGCTCCTATAATTCACCCCTCCACTTT.